This is a list of T cell receptor beta chains from one sample in a study of OX40 agonist ivuxolimab in advanced cancers. Sequencing used immunoSEQ multiplex PCR; TCRdb keeps in-frame clones, though not all of them. The table lists about 73,000 clones, 70% to 90% of them singletons. The specimen comprised CD4+ or CD8+ T cells sorted from blood, sampled in a trial of the OX40 agonist ivuxolimab. These receptors were taken from an adult with an advanced solid tumor such as melanoma, head and neck, liver or kidney cancer. The CDR3 runs from the conserved cysteine through the conserved F or W. D genes are given only for firm matches. Expanded clones are given a class, and other clones once, few, many or no size at all.

cdr3_nt: TGTGCCTCCCTACCGACGCCCCGGAGAGTAGGGACCACTGAAGCTTTCTTT; cdr3_aa: CASLPTPRRVGTTEAFF; clone_size: once; j_call: TRBJ1-1; v_call: TRBV30; d_call: -
cdr3_nt: TGCGCCAGCAGCCCTCGCGGGGCGGGAGGAGGAGATACGCAGTATTTT; cdr3_aa: CASSPRGAGGGDTQYF; clone_size: -; j_call: TRBJ2-3; v_call: TRBV5-1; d_call: TRBD2
cdr3_nt: TGTGCCAGCAGCTTGCAGGGTAGGGGCAATCAGCCCCAGCATTTT; cdr3_aa: CASSLQGRGNQPQHF; clone_size: -; j_call: TRBJ1-5; v_call: TRBV7-2; d_call: -
cdr3_nt: TGTGCCAGCTCACCGGGGAGCTACGAGCAGTACTTC; cdr3_aa: CASSPGSYEQYF; clone_size: once; j_call: TRBJ2-7; v_call: TRBV18; d_call: -
cdr3_nt: TGTGCCTGGAGTGTACAGGGGACCGGGGGCCCCCGGAACTTC; cdr3_aa: CAWSVQGTGGPRNF; clone_size: -; j_call: TRBJ2-5; v_call: TRBV30; d_call: -
cdr3_nt: TGTGCCTGGAGCGGGGGCCCCAGAGGGGTTAGCTCCTACGAGCAGTACTTC; cdr3_aa: CAWSGGPRGVSSYEQYF; clone_size: -; j_call: TRBJ2-7; v_call: TRBV30; d_call: -
cdr3_nt: TGCGCCAGCAGCCTTCAGAACCGGGACGAGCAGTACTTC; cdr3_aa: CASSLQNRDEQYF; clone_size: medium-sized; j_call: TRBJ2-7; v_call: TRBV4-1; d_call: -
cdr3_nt: TGTGCCATCAGTGCAACCCCTATAGGGAGGAACGAGCAGTACTTC; cdr3_aa: CAISATPIGRNEQYF; clone_size: -; j_call: TRBJ2-7; v_call: TRBV10-3; d_call: -
cdr3_nt: TGTGCCAGCAGCTCGACCTCCTACAATGAGCAGTTCTTC; cdr3_aa: CASSSTSYNEQFF; clone_size: -; j_call: TRBJ2-1; v_call: TRBV7-6; d_call: -
cdr3_nt: TGTGCCAGCAGACCCGGACAGAAAGAGACCCAGTACTTC; cdr3_aa: CASRPGQKETQYF; clone_size: -; j_call: TRBJ2-5; v_call: TRBV28; d_call: -
cdr3_nt: TGTGCCAGCAGTGAACAGGGTATTGGTGGCTACACCTTC; cdr3_aa: CASSEQGIGGYTF; clone_size: -; j_call: TRBJ1-2; v_call: TRBV6-1; d_call: -
cdr3_nt: TGTGCCAGCAGTTACTGGGGAAAGGGGACAGATACGCAGTATTTT; cdr3_aa: CASSYWGKGTDTQYF; clone_size: -; j_call: TRBJ2-3; v_call: TRBV6-6; d_call: -
cdr3_nt: TGTGCCAGCAGCCTTCAAAGGTGGTTCACAGATACGCAGTATTTT; cdr3_aa: CASSLQRWFTDTQYF; clone_size: -; j_call: TRBJ2-3; v_call: TRBV6-1; d_call: -
cdr3_nt: TGTGCCAGCAGCTTAGGCGGACTAGCGGGAGCAGAGACCCAGTACTTC; cdr3_aa: CASSLGGLAGAETQYF; clone_size: -; j_call: TRBJ2-5; v_call: TRBV11-2; d_call: TRBD2
cdr3_nt: TGTGCCAGCAGCTTTGCGCCGACTAGTTTCGGTGAGCAGTTCTTC; cdr3_aa: CASSFAPTSFGEQFF; clone_size: -; j_call: TRBJ2-1; v_call: TRBV11-2; d_call: -
cdr3_nt: TGCGCCAGCAGCCAAACAGAAGGGAGGCTAGTCGACAATGAGCAGTTCTTC; cdr3_aa: CASSQTEGRLVDNEQFF; clone_size: -; j_call: TRBJ2-1; v_call: TRBV4-1; d_call: -
cdr3_nt: TGTGCCAGCAGCCCAGATGGGGGGACTGGAAACACCATATATTTT; cdr3_aa: CASSPDGGTGNTIYF; clone_size: few; j_call: TRBJ1-3; v_call: TRBV9; d_call: -
cdr3_nt: TGTGCCAGCAGCGGGACAGGGGGGCTTCCCTCAGATACGCAGTATTTT; cdr3_aa: CASSGTGGLPSDTQYF; clone_size: -; j_call: TRBJ2-3; v_call: TRBV9; d_call: TRBD1
cdr3_nt: TGTGCCAGCAGCTTGAGCGGGAGGATTCAAGAGACCCAGTACTTC; cdr3_aa: CASSLSGRIQETQYF; clone_size: -; j_call: TRBJ2-5; v_call: TRBV5-4; d_call: TRBD2
cdr3_nt: TGCGCCAGCATTTCTTTGCCTGGGGAGGCGGGCGCGGAGACCCAGTACTTC; cdr3_aa: CASISLPGEAGAETQYF; clone_size: -; j_call: TRBJ2-5; v_call: TRBV10-1; d_call: -
cdr3_nt: TGCAGCGTCGTCGAGCTATATGACGCTGAAGCTTTCTTT; cdr3_aa: CSVVELYDAEAFF; clone_size: -; j_call: TRBJ1-1; v_call: TRBV29-1; d_call: -
cdr3_nt: TGCGCCAGCAGCTCTAGCGAGAGAAATGAGCAGTTCTTC; cdr3_aa: CASSSSERNEQFF; clone_size: once; j_call: TRBJ2-1; v_call: TRBV5-1; d_call: -
cdr3_nt: TGTGCCAGTAGTAAGGGACTAGCGGGAGCCCCGCGCGATGAGCAGTTCTTC; cdr3_aa: CASSKGLAGAPRDEQFF; clone_size: once; j_call: TRBJ2-1; v_call: TRBV19; d_call: TRBD2
cdr3_nt: TGTGCCAGCGCCGGGACAGGGGGCGGCGAGCAGTACTTC; cdr3_aa: CASAGTGGGEQYF; clone_size: -; j_call: TRBJ2-7; v_call: TRBV2; d_call: TRBD1
cdr3_nt: TGTGCCAGTAGTAGGAGGGGACCGCCCAACGAGCAGTACTTC; cdr3_aa: CASSRRGPPNEQYF; clone_size: -; j_call: TRBJ2-7; v_call: TRBV19; d_call: -